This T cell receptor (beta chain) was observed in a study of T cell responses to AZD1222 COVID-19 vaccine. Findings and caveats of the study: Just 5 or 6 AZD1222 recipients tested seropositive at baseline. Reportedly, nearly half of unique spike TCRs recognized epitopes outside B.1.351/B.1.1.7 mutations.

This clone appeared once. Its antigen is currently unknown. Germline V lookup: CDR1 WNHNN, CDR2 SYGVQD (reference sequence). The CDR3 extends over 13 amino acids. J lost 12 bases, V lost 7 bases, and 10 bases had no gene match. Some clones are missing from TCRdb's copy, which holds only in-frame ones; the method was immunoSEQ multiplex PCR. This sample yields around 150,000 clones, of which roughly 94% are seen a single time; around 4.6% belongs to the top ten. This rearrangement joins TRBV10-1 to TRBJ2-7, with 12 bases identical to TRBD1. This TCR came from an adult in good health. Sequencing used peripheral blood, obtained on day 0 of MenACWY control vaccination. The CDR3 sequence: CASTDPGQGAMYF. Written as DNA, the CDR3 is TGCGCCAGCACCGACCCGGGACAGGGGGCGATGTACTTC.